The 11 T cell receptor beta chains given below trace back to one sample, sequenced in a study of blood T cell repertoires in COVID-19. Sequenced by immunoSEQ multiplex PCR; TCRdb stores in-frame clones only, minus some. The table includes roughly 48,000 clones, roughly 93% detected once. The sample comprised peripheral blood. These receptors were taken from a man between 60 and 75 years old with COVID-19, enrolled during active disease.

CDR3 protein: CASSLKGGAEQFF. In DNA form, the CDR3 reads TGTGCCAGCAGTTTAAAAGGGGGGGCTGAGCAGTTCTTC. The chain carries TRBV12-3 or TRBV12-4 and TRBJ2-1; possible D gene TRBD2, 7 bases. V was trimmed by 2 bases and J by 9 bases, leaving 11 bases between them. The CDR3 loop spans 13 amino acids.

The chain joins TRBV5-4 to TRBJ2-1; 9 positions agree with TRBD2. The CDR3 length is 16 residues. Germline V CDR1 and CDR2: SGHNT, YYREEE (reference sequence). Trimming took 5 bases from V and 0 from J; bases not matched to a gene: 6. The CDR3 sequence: CASRLSGSPSYNEQFF. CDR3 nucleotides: TGTGCCAGCAGACTTAGCGGGAGCCCCTCCTACAATGAGCAGTTCTTC.

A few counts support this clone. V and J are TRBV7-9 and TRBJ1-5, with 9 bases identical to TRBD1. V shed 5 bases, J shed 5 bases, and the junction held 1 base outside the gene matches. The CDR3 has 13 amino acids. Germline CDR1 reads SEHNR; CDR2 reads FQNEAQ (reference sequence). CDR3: CASSRTGDQPQHF. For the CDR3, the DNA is TGTGCCAGCAGCAGGACAGGGGATCAGCCCCAGCATTTT. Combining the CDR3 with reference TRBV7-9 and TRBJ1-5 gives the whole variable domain DTGVSQNPRHKITKRGQNVTFRCDPISEHNRLYWYRQTLGQGPEFLTYFQNEAQLEKSRLLSDRFSAERPKGSFSTLEIQRTEQGDSAMYLCASSRTGDQPQHFGDGTRLSIL.

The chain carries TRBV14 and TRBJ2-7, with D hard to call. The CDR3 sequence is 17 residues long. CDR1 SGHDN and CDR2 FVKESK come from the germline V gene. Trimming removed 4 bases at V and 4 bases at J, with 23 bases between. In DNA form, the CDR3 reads TGTGCCAGCAGCCTCCACAGATCATCGCGCGCCTTTTACGAGCAGTACTTC. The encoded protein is CASSLHRSSRAFYEQYF.

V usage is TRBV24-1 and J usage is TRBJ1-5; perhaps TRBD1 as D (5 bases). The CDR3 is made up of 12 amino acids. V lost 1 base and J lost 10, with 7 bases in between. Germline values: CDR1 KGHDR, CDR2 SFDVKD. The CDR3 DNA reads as TGTGCCACCAGTGATTTCACAGGTCCCCAGCATTTT. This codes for CATSDFTGPQHF.

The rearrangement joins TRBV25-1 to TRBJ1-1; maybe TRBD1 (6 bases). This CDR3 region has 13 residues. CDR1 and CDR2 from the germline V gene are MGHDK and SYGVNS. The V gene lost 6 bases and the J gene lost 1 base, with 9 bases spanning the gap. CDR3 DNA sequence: TGTGCCAGCAGGGGGGCGAGGAACACTGAAGCTTTCTTT. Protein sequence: CASRGARNTEAFF.

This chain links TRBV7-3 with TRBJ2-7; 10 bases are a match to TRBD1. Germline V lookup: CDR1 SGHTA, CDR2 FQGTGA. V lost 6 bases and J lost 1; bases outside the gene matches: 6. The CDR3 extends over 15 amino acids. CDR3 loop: CASRLGQGLSYEQYF. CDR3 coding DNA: TGTGCCAGCAGGTTGGGACAGGGGTTATCCTACGAGCAGTACTTC.

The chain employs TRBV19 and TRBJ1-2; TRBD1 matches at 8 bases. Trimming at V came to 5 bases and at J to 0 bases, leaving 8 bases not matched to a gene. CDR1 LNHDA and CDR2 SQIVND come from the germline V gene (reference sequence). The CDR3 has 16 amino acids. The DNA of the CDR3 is TGTGCCAGTAGTCCGCGGACAGGGCCCTCTAACTATGGCTACACCTTC. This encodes CASSPRTGPSNYGYTF.

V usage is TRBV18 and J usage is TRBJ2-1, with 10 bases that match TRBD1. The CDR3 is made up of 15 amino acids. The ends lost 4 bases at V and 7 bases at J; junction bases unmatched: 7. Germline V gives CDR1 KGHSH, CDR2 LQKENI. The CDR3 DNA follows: TGTGCCAGCTCACTGACAGGGGGCGAGGTAAATGAGCAGTTCTTC. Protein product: CASSLTGGEVNEQFF.

The CDR3 here is CASSRPQGTGAYEQYF. CDR3 DNA: TGTGCCAGCAGCCGCCCTCAAGGGACAGGGGCCTACGAGCAGTACTTC. The chain is built from TRBV7-9 and TRBJ2-7, with TRBD1 matching over 10 bases. The length of the CDR3 is 16 residues. V was clipped by 5 bases and J by 2 bases; unmatched bases: 9. The germline CDR1 and CDR2 sequences are SEHNR and FQNEAQ (reference sequence). The variable domain in full, with the rest retrieved from reference TRBV7-9 and TRBJ2-7, is DTGVSQNPRHKITKRGQNVTFRCDPISEHNRLYWYRQTLGQGPEFLTYFQNEAQLEKSRLLSDRFSAERPKGSFSTLEIQRTEQGDSAMYLCASSRPQGTGAYEQYFGPGTRLTVT.

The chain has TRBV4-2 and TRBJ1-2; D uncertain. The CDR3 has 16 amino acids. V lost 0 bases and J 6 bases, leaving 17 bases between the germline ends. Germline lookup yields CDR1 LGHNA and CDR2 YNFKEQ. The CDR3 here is CASSQERQPWTNGYTF. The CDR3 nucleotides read TGTGCCAGCAGCCAAGAGAGGCAACCGTGGACTAATGGCTACACCTTC.